This TCR beta chain was recovered during a study of control samples from healthy donors and cancer patients. Here immunoSEQ multiplex PCR was the method, and the copy in TCRdb shows in-frame clones only, minus some. The sample lists about 110,000 clones; 90% were seen once. CDR3 length: 17 amino acids. Trimming stripped 5 bases from V and 0 bases from J, with 17 bases between. Looked up from germline, CDR1 is MDHEN and CDR2 is SYDVKM. The receptor comes from a human donor in good health. The donor label of this sample is uncertain. The genes are TRBV28 and TRBJ2-1; D remains ambiguous. Sequenced: blood. This CDR3 reads CASSPRWPESSYNEQFF. The CDR3 DNA follows: TGTGCCAGCAGTCCCCGGTGGCCCGAGAGCTCCTACAATGAGCAGTTCTTC.